One sample yielded the 29 T cell receptor beta chains listed below, sequenced in a study of shared clonotypes between healthy human individuals. Sequenced by immunoSEQ multiplex PCR; TCRdb stores in-frame clones only, minus some. The sample has approximately 1,500,000 clones, approximately 98% seen once. The sample comprised naive CD4+ T cells sorted from blood. Documented subset: CD45RA+ positively selected. The receptors stem from a man aged 30-40 years in good health.

The chain joins TRBV14 to TRBJ1-4, with D perhaps matching TRBD1 (5 bases). The ends were cut back, 5 bases at V and 8 bases at J, with 12 bases in the middle. Germline assignment: CDR1 SGHDN and CDR2 FVKESK. The CDR3 is made up of 13 amino acids. The CDR3 is CASSGGTGEKLFF. As DNA, the CDR3 is TGTGCCAGCAGCGGCGGGACCGGAGAAAAACTGTTTTTT. Full variable domain (rest looked up from reference TRBV14 and TRBJ1-4): EAGVTQFPSHSVIEKGQTVTLRCDPISGHDNLYWYRRVMGKEIKFLLHFVKESKQDESGMPNNRFLAERTGGTYSTLKVQPAELEDSGVYFCASSGGTGEKLFFGSGTQLSVL.

The rearrangement links TRBV7-2 to TRBJ1-2; D unclear. Trimming left V 1 base short and J 8 bases short, with 11 bases between. The CDR3 covers 13 residues. The germline V gene has CDR1 SGHTA and CDR2 FQGNSA. CDR3 residues: CASSLDGRGGYTF. CDR3 bases: TGTGCCAGCAGCTTAGATGGCCGTGGGGGCTACACCTTC.

This chain connects TRBV28 to TRBJ1-4; D remains unclear. This CDR3 region has 12 residues. V was cut by 6 bases and J by 6 bases, with 8 bases left in between. Germline values: CDR1 MDHEN, CDR2 SYDVKM. CDR3 nucleotides: TGTGCCAGCAGAGACGGGGATGAAAAACTGTTTTTT. Amino acids: CASRDGDEKLFF.

V usage is TRBV5-1 and J usage is TRBJ2-2; tentative D call: TRBD1 (6 bases). The V end lost 2 bases, the J end lost 1 base, and 9 bases lay between the germline ends. The CDR3 has 15 residues. CDR1 SGHRS and CDR2 YFSETQ come from the germline V gene. This CDR3 reads CASSFGGQNTGELFF. The CDR3 DNA is TGCGCCAGCAGCTTTGGGGGACAGAACACCGGGGAGCTGTTTTTT.

The chain uses TRBV5-1 and TRBJ2-7, with a possible D match to TRBD1 (5 bases). The CDR3 contains 12 residues. Germline-derived CDR1 and CDR2 are SGHRS and YFSETQ. Trimming stripped 5 bases from V and 3 bases from J, with 9 bases between. The CDR3, as DNA: TGCGCCAGCAGGGACACCCACTACGAGCAGTACTTC. Its protein is CASRDTHYEQYF.

V usage is TRBV18 and J usage is TRBJ2-1; D is ambiguous. The CDR3 is made up of 16 amino acids. Germline V gives CDR1 KGHSH, CDR2 LQKENI. V was shortened by 3 bases and J by 0 bases, with 12 bases between the two germline ends. The DNA for the CDR3 is TGTGCCAGCTCACCTGGGCCATCGAGCTCCTACAATGAGCAGTTCTTC. Translated: CASSPGPSSSYNEQFF.

The V gene is TRBV5-1, the J gene TRBJ2-7; D uncertain. The CDR3 sequence is 17 residues long. Between the trimmed V and J ends, which lost 0 bases and 2 bases, there was a span of 18 bases. The germline V gene has CDR1 SGHRS and CDR2 YFSETQ. The CDR3 coding sequence is TGCGCCAGCAGCTTGGCCCCCCTTGGGATGGGAACCTACGAGCAGTACTTC. Translating it yields CASSLAPLGMGTYEQYF.

The chain carries TRBV9 and TRBJ2-3; no clear D gene. With 3 bases removed from V and 5 bases from J, the gap between germline ends came to 10 bases. Germline V lookup: CDR1 SGDLS, CDR2 YYNGEE. The CDR3 is 13 amino acids. CDR3 in amino acids: CASSAAGRDTQYF. The CDR3 DNA follows: TGTGCCAGCAGCGCCGCTGGCAGAGATACGCAGTATTTT.

Many counts were recorded for this clone. This chain joins TRBV25-1 and TRBJ2-1; TRBD2 matches 9 bases. The germline CDR1 and CDR2 sequences are MGHDK and SYGVNS. The CDR3 is 16 residues long. V lost 6 bases and J lost 2; bases outside the gene matches: 8. CDR3 protein: CASRGIAGEAYNEQFF. In nucleotides, the CDR3 is TGTGCCAGCAGAGGTATAGCGGGAGAAGCCTACAATGAGCAGTTCTTC.

This chain links TRBV2 with TRBJ2-1; D is perhaps TRBD2 (6 bases). CDR3 length: 16 amino acids. The germline V gene encodes CDR1 SNHLY and CDR2 FYNNEI. V was shortened by 9 bases and J by 5 bases, with 23 bases between the two germline ends. CDR3 nucleotide sequence: TGTGCCAGGGGCAGTTGGGGGACTCTCGGTAACAATGAGCAGTTCTTC. Its translation is CARGSWGTLGNNEQFF.

The chain couples TRBV9 to TRBJ2-1; D unresolved. V lost 0 bases and J 0 bases, leaving 19 bases between the germline ends. CDR3 length equals 19 residues. The germline CDR1 and CDR2 sequences are SGDLS and YYNGEE. The CDR3 reads CASSVGQPSGPSSYNEQFF. In DNA form, the CDR3 reads TGTGCCAGCAGCGTAGGTCAACCATCCGGGCCAAGCTCCTACAATGAGCAGTTCTTC.

This chain joins TRBV10-3 and TRBJ1-1, with TRBD1 matching 7 bases. This CDR3 contains 12 residues. Losses at the gene ends were 10 bases for V and 1 base for J; bases not matched to a gene: 3. Germline V CDR1 and CDR2: ENHRY, SYGVKD. CDR3 amino acids: CATRDRNTEAFF. CDR3 sequence (DNA): TGTGCCACCCGGGACAGGAACACTGAAGCTTTCTTT.

Written as DNA, the CDR3 is TGTGCCAGCAGTTTGCCGGGACAGGGCTACAATGAGCAGTTCTTC. This codes for CASSLPGQGYNEQFF. The chain combines TRBV27 with TRBJ2-1; the match to TRBD1 covers 9 bases. Germline V gives CDR1 MNHEY, CDR2 SMNVEV (reference sequence). The CDR3 spans 15 residues. J gave up 3 bases and V 3 bases, and 3 bases lay outside the gene matches.

The chain has TRBV5-4 and TRBJ2-2; 7 bases are shared with TRBD2. V lost 4 bases and J lost 6; bases outside the gene matches: 12. Germline loops: CDR1 SGHNT, CDR2 YYREEE (reference sequence). This CDR3 is 16 amino acids long. In DNA form, the CDR3 reads TGTGCCAGCAGCCCCCGGGGCGGGAGTTACCCCGGGGAGCTGTTTTTT. This codes for CASSPRGGSYPGELFF.

The V and J genes are TRBV18 and TRBJ2-1; D may be TRBD2 (6 bases). V dropped 4 bases and J dropped 5 bases, with 15 bases sitting between them. Per the germline V gene, CDR1 is KGHSH and CDR2 is LQKENI. The CDR3 has 15 amino acids. The CDR3 DNA reads TGTGCCAGCTCACAGGACGGGACTGCTAACAATGAGCAGTTCTTC. Residues: CASSQDGTANNEQFF.

This chain connects TRBV6-1 to TRBJ2-7; unclear D gene. The germline V and J ends were trimmed by 2 bases and 3 bases, with 11 bases remaining between them. The CDR3 has 14 amino acids. Germline CDR1 and CDR2: MNHNS and SASEGT. The CDR3 reads CASSESDPDYEQYF. CDR3 sequence (DNA): TGTGCCAGCAGTGAATCAGACCCAGACTACGAGCAGTACTTC.

The chain recombines TRBV2 with TRBJ1-4, with 8 nucleotides matching TRBD1. The V and J ends lost 6 bases and 10 bases, in that order; junction bases with no gene match: 7. Germline V gives CDR1 SNHLY, CDR2 FYNNEI. The CDR3 runs to 13 residues. The CDR3 protein is CASSETGGGKLFF. CDR3 in DNA: TGTGCCAGCAGCGAAACAGGGGGGGGAAAACTGTTTTTT.

The rearrangement joins TRBV9 to TRBJ2-1; 8 bases fit TRBD2. This CDR3 comprises 15 residues. V was clipped by 4 bases and J by 6 bases; unmatched bases: 9. In germline, CDR1 is SGDLS, CDR2 YYNGEE. The CDR3 region is CASSRIAGPGNEQFF. In DNA, the CDR3 is TGTGCCAGCAGCAGAATAGCGGGACCGGGCAATGAGCAGTTCTTC.

On this clone: Other DNA sequences in this sample translate to the same CDR3. The rearrangement joins TRBV4-1 to TRBJ2-3; 11 bases line up with TRBD2. The CDR3 length is 15 residues. Trimming took 4 bases from V and 1 from J; bases not matched to a gene: 1. Germline V gene lookup returns CDR1 MGHRA and CDR2 YSYEKL. The DNA for the CDR3 is TGCGCCAGCAGCCTGGGACTAGCGGGCACAGATACGCAGTATTTT. The encoded protein is CASSLGLAGTDTQYF.

V is TRBV5-6 and J is TRBJ2-2; a weak D match, TRBD1 (5 bases). The CDR3 extends over 14 amino acids. V shed 2 bases and J shed 2 bases, with 7 bases lying between them. Germline V gene data show CDR1 as SGHDT and CDR2 as YYEEEE. CDR3 amino acids: CASSFRVNTGELFF. CDR3 bases: TGTGCCAGCAGCTTCAGGGTTAACACCGGGGAGCTGTTTTTT.

The chain uses TRBV10-1 and TRBJ2-2; 9 nucleotides line up with TRBD2. The CDR3 runs 18 residues. Germline V gene lookup returns CDR1 WNHNN and CDR2 SYGVQD (reference sequence). Trimming cost V 0 bases and J 6 bases; bases outside gene matches: 11. CDR3 DNA sequence: TGCGCCAGCAGTGAGTCGTCTAGATTAGCGGGAGTCCCCGGGGAGCTGTTTTTT. The encoded protein is CASSESSRLAGVPGELFF.

This rearrangement joins TRBV27 to TRBJ2-3, with 9 nucleotides matching TRBD2. Germline CDR1 and CDR2: MNHEY and SMNVEV (reference sequence). Trimming cost V 3 bases and J 5 bases; bases outside gene matches: 6. CDR3 length: 15 amino acids. The CDR3 DNA reads as TGTGCCAGCAGTTTGAGGGCGGGAGGGTTAGATACGCAGTATTTT. As protein: CASSLRAGGLDTQYF.

The genes are TRBV7-3 and TRBJ2-1; 9 bases map to TRBD2. The J segment lost 5 bases and the V segment lost 5 bases, leaving 10 bases of the junction unmatched. Germline V gene data show CDR1 as SGHTA and CDR2 as FQGTGA. The CDR3 runs 16 residues. This CDR3 is CASSPAPGLANNEQFF. Written as DNA, the CDR3 is TGTGCCAGCAGCCCCGCACCGGGACTAGCTAACAATGAGCAGTTCTTC.

The chain couples TRBV5-1 to TRBJ2-7; 9 bases align to TRBD1. CDR1 SGHRS and CDR2 YFSETQ come from the germline V gene. The length of the CDR3 is 16 residues. V shed 4 bases, J shed 3 bases, and the junction held 11 bases outside the gene matches. The CDR3 DNA is TGCGCCAGCAGCCTGTCATTTATGGGACAGGGCTACGAGCAGTACTTC. Translated, it gives CASSLSFMGQGYEQYF.

The chain employs TRBV30 and TRBJ1-5, with D unclear. V lost 0 bases to trimming and J lost 0 bases, with 6 bases between them. Germline V gives CDR1 GTSNPN, CDR2 SVGIG (reference sequence). This CDR3 spans 14 amino acids. The CDR3 spells CAWSVFDSNQPQHF. The CDR3 DNA follows: TGTGCCTGGAGTGTATTCGATAGCAATCAGCCCCAGCATTTT.

The J gene is TRBJ2-2, the V gene TRBV28; D gene unclear. CDR1 is MDHEN and CDR2 is SYDVKM in the germline V gene. The V gene lost 5 bases and the J gene lost 6 bases, with 13 bases spanning the gap. The CDR3 is made up of 14 amino acids. The CDR3 region has the DNA TGTGCCAGCAGTCCGTCGCTCTCGCCCGGGGAGCTGTTTTTT. Amino acids: CASSPSLSPGELFF.

This clone has only one observation. V gene TRBV7-9 combines with J gene TRBJ2-2, with 12 bases aligning to TRBD2. V lost 4 bases to trimming and J lost 3 bases; unmatched junction nucleotides: 6. The germline gives CDR1 SEHNR, CDR2 FQNEAQ (reference sequence). The CDR3 covers 17 residues. The CDR3 DNA reads as TGTGCCAGCAGCTCTACAGGACTAGCGGGATACACCGGGGAGCTGTTTTTT. It is translated as CASSSTGLAGYTGELFF.

The chain combines TRBV19 with TRBJ2-1; maybe TRBD2 (5 bases). Germline assignment: CDR1 LNHDA and CDR2 SQIVND (reference sequence). V gave up 9 bases and J gave up 9 bases, with 18 bases separating them. CDR3 length: 13 residues. The CDR3 here is CASHPQRGGEQFF. For the CDR3, the DNA is TGTGCCAGCCACCCCCAACGGGGTGGTGAGCAGTTCTTC.

This clone came up once. This sequence joins TRBV27 and TRBJ2-6; 12 bases map to TRBD1. This CDR3 region has 17 residues. V lost 6 bases and J lost 0; bases outside the gene matches: 3. The germline V gene has CDR1 MNHEY and CDR2 SMNVEV (reference sequence). In DNA form, the CDR3 reads TGTGCCAGCAGAGGGACAGGGGGCATCTCTGGGGCCAACGTCCTGACTTTC. Protein: CASRGTGGISGANVLTF. The whole variable domain, remainder taken from reference TRBV27 and TRBJ2-6, is EAQVTQNPRYLITVTGKKLTVTCSQNMNHEYMSWYRQDPGLGLRQIYYSMNVEVTDKGDVPEGYKVSRKEKRNFPLILESPSPNQTSLYFCASRGTGGISGANVLTFGAGSRLTVL.